The subject of this entry is one TCR beta chain. Participants were placed into cohorts based on the clinical history they reported. Trimming cost V 5 bases and J 5 bases; bases outside gene matches: 18. From germline, CDR1 is SGHVS and CDR2 FQNEAQ. This CDR3 is 17 amino acids long. Authors' analysis steps: For nucleated cells, counts were estimated from reference gene primer amplification. The method was immunoSEQ multiplex PCR; TCRdb's version includes in-frame clones alone and lacks a portion of them. Clone size and the V and J calls come from that table; the DNA yielded D and trimming. The sample has a few hundred thousand clones, about 89% seen once. The data were obtained in a study of blood T cell repertoires in COVID-19. Study-level background: Both acute and convalescent COVID-19 samples were obtained from the United States, Italy and Spain. Sample material is recorded as cDNA or gDNA derived from T cells, B-cell-depleted T cells, or PBMCs.

Sequencing used PBMCs or T cells enriched from blood (not recorded which). The receptor comes from a middle-aged woman who had recovered from COVID-19. The genes are TRBV7-8 and TRBJ2-7; 7 bases fit TRBD1. The chain's CDR3 is CASSPDRVPQVKDEQYF. Here the CDR3 DNA reads TGTGCCAGCAGCCCCGACAGGGTTCCCCAGGTAAAGGACGAGCAGTACTTC.